Sequencing of this T cell receptor (beta chain) was carried out in a study of Graves' ophthalmopathy and Graves' hyperthyroidism. Overall study: Peripheral blood collection took place at initial diagnosis, before any treatment.

The CDR3 has 19 amino acids. V lost 0 bases to trimming and J lost 3 bases; unmatched junction nucleotides: 16. The study excluded patients with other autoimmune diseases, uncontrolled infections, pregnancy or lactation. On this clonotype: What it binds is not known.

Findings of the study overall: The model reached approximately 67% sensitivity and approximately 72% specificity for predicting ophthalmopathy progression. The blood repertoire also included most expanded thyroid clonotypes above 0.001 frequency.

RNA transcripts were the source from which TCR beta CDR3 regions were amplified. HTBI primers were used in a first-round RT-PCR, which preceded a second-round multiplex PCR. TCRdb ran MiXCR on the multiplex PCR reads and lists one entry per CDR3 protein. The sample consists of under 800,000 distinct CDR3 sequences, 20% to 25% of them appearing once. The gene calls are TRBV12-3 or TRBV12-4 and TRBJ1-1; the match to TRBD1 covers 7 bases. The sample taken for sequencing was peripheral blood. The clonotype was recovered from a woman aged 18-30 years with stable Graves' hyperthyroidism. Some clones in this sample may be carry-over from other donors' samples. This CDR3 reads CASSLATRSRQGMDTEAFF. CDR3 nucleotides: TGTGCCAGCAGTTTAGCCACTAGAAGTAGACAGGGTATGGACACTGAAGCTTTCTTT.